Presented here are 31 T cell receptor beta chains from one specimen sequenced in a study of blood T cell repertoires in COVID-19. The table came from immunoSEQ multiplex PCR; TCRdb's copy has only in-frame clones and leaves some out. The top ten clones hold 30% to 45% of a sample with 140,000 to 150,000 clones, around four fifths of them seen once. Sequencing was performed on peripheral blood. The receptors here all came from a human donor in a cohort sampled during active COVID-19.

This CDR3 is CASLPPGFGTQYF. In DNA, the CDR3 is TGTGCCAGCTTACCACCGGGATTCGGGACCCAGTACTTC. The genes are TRBV7-9 and TRBJ2-5; TRBD2 might be the D (5 bases). CDR3 length: 13 residues. Trimming stripped 8 bases from V and 7 bases from J, with 17 bases between. The germline V gene has CDR1 SEHNR and CDR2 FQNEAQ (reference sequence).

V is TRBV28 and J is TRBJ1-1; 7 positions agree with TRBD1. V gave up 4 bases and J gave up 1 base; unmatched junction bases: 6. CDR3 size: 15 residues. From germline, CDR1 is MDHEN and CDR2 SYDVKM. DNA for the CDR3: TGTGCCAGCAGTTACAGGGGTCTGGGGAACACTGAAGCTTTCTTT. As protein: CASSYRGLGNTEAFF.

This clone was seen once. V gene TRBV7-2 combines with J gene TRBJ1-4; 11 nucleotides line up with TRBD1. From germline, CDR1 is SGHTA and CDR2 FQGNSA. This CDR3 region has 18 residues. Germline trimming cut 3 bases from V and 2 bases from J; bases unmatched to any gene: 8. The CDR3, as DNA: TGTGCCAGCAGCTTGTCCGGGACAGGGGGATCGACTAATGAAAAACTGTTTTTT. Translated, it gives CASSLSGTGGSTNEKLFF.

The CDR3: CASSLAPGYGYTF. The CDR3, as DNA: TGTGCCAGCAGCTTAGCCCCGGGGTATGGCTACACCTTC. The rearrangement links TRBV11-3 to TRBJ1-2, with D hard to call. The germline V gene has CDR1 SGHNT and CDR2 YENEEA. The V gene lost 1 base and the J gene lost 5 bases, with 8 bases spanning the gap. CDR3 length equals 13 residues.

This clone has just one count. V is TRBV18 and J is TRBJ2-1; D perhaps matches TRBD2 (5 bases). The V end was cut by 0 bases, the J end by 7 bases, with 13 bases between. The germline V gene encodes CDR1 KGHSH and CDR2 LQKENI. The CDR3 totals 15 residues. The CDR3 sequence is CASSPPSGPGNEQFF. CDR3 in DNA: TGTGCCAGCTCACCACCATCAGGTCCGGGGAATGAGCAGTTCTTC.

This clone was seen once. The chain joins TRBV7-9 to TRBJ2-2; 9 bases match TRBD1. CDR3 length equals 15 residues. V lost 5 bases, J lost 6 bases, and 7 bases stayed unmatched. The germline V gene encodes CDR1 SEHNR and CDR2 FQNEAQ (reference sequence). CDR3 amino acids: CASSVNRGRAGELFF. DNA of the CDR3: TGTGCCAGCAGCGTTAACAGGGGGCGGGCCGGGGAGCTGTTTTTT. The full variable domain, with the rest looked up from reference TRBV7-9 and TRBJ2-2, is DTGVSQNPRHKITKRGQNVTFRCDPISEHNRLYWYRQTLGQGPEFLTYFQNEAQLEKSRLLSDRFSAERPKGSFSTLEIQRTEQGDSAMYLCASSVNRGRAGELFFGEGSRLTVL.

V and J are TRBV6-1 and TRBJ2-1; 7 bases are shared with TRBD1. With V trimmed by 2 bases and J by 4 bases, 8 bases remained unmatched. The CDR3 loop spans 16 amino acids. Germline V gene data show CDR1 as MNHNS and CDR2 as SASEGT. The CDR3 spells CASSEQGEGGYNEQFF. The CDR3 DNA reads as TGTGCCAGCAGTGAACAGGGGGAAGGTGGGTACAATGAGCAGTTCTTC.

The rearrangement links TRBV5-1 to TRBJ2-3, with 16 bases lining up with TRBD2. The CDR3 sequence is 16 residues long. Germline V gene data show CDR1 as SGHRS and CDR2 as YFSETQ. Unmatched junction bases numbered 3, after V lost 4 bases and J lost 4 bases. The CDR3 region is CASSTGTSGGADTQYF. The CDR3 DNA sequence: TGCGCCAGCAGCACCGGGACTAGCGGGGGGGCAGATACGCAGTATTTT.

The gene calls are TRBV7-2 and TRBJ1-1; possible D gene TRBD1, 5 bases. Trimming took 5 bases from V and 1 from J, leaving 8 bases between them. The germline V gene encodes CDR1 SGHTA and CDR2 FQGNSA. This CDR3 has 13 amino acids. In DNA, the CDR3 is TGTGCCAGCAGCAAGGGGTGGAACACTGAAGCTTTCTTT. This codes for CASSKGWNTEAFF.

This clone occurred once. V is TRBV7-2 and J is TRBJ2-3; D remains unclear. The CDR3 runs to 14 residues. Between the trimmed V and J ends, which lost 1 base and 4 bases, there was a span of 9 bases. Germline V CDR1 and CDR2: SGHTA, FQGNSA. The chain's CDR3 is CASSLGHPPDTQYF. The CDR3 bases are TGTGCCAGCAGCTTAGGGCATCCTCCAGATACGCAGTATTTT.

This rearrangement joins TRBV7-2 to TRBJ1-5, with 10 positions matching TRBD1. Looked up from germline, CDR1 is SGHTA and CDR2 is FQGNSA. V was clipped by 5 bases and J by 5 bases; unmatched bases: 0. This CDR3 is 13 amino acids long. The CDR3 DNA reads as TGTGCCAGCAGCGGGACAGGGGATCAGCCCCAGCATTTT. As protein: CASSGTGDQPQHF.

This clone was seen only once. This sequence joins TRBV28 and TRBJ2-3; D gene ambiguous. CDR3 length: 15 residues. Trimming removed 3 bases at V and 5 bases at J, with 15 bases between. Germline-derived CDR1 and CDR2 are MDHEN and SYDVKM. As DNA, the CDR3 is TGTGCCAGCAGTTTGTTTGCAGGCCTAAGAGATACGCAGTATTTT. It yields the protein CASSLFAGLRDTQYF.

The CDR3: CASSQEGGGFPPTYEQYF. CDR3 DNA: TGTGCCAGCAGCCAAGAAGGCGGGGGGTTTCCCCCCACCTACGAGCAGTACTTC. This sequence joins TRBV4-2 and TRBJ2-7; 8 bases agree with TRBD2. V dropped 0 bases and J dropped 2; count of bases not matched to a gene: 12. In germline, CDR1 is LGHNA, CDR2 YNFKEQ. The CDR3 spans 18 residues.

This clone was found once. The chain is built from TRBV5-1 and TRBJ2-7; TRBD1 matches at 11 bases. Germline trimming cut 0 bases from V and 6 bases from J; bases unmatched to any gene: 5. This CDR3 is built from 15 residues. Germline-derived CDR1 and CDR2 are SGHRS and YFSETQ. CDR3 nucleotide sequence: TGCGCCAGCAGCTTGGCCGGGACAGGGGGACGCGAGCAGTACTTC. Translated, it gives CASSLAGTGGREQYF.

The chain is built from TRBV29-1 and TRBJ2-1, with D perhaps matching TRBD2 (6 bases). The V gene's germline CDR1 is SQVTM and CDR2 ANQGSEA. This CDR3 is 13 amino acids long. Trimming left V 4 bases short and J 5 bases short, with 12 bases between. This chain's CDR3 is CSVGQGGHNEQFF. The CDR3 nucleotides are TGCAGCGTTGGTCAGGGAGGACACAATGAGCAGTTCTTC.

CDR3 in DNA: TGTGCCAGCAGCCTACAGGGTCAAGAGACCCAGTACTTC. The encoded protein is CASSLQGQETQYF. V is TRBV7-2 and J is TRBJ2-5; possible D gene TRBD1, 6 bases. Germline CDR1 is SGHTA and CDR2 is FQGNSA. Trimming removed 5 bases from V and 2 bases from J, with 9 bases in between. The CDR3 is 13 amino acids.

This sequence joins TRBV28 and TRBJ2-6; possible D gene TRBD1, 5 bases. V was pared by 3 bases and J by 4 bases, with 19 bases between. CDR3 length: 18 residues. Germline assignment: CDR1 MDHEN and CDR2 SYDVKM. CDR3 in amino acids: CASSFDRQMGSGANVLTF. The CDR3 nucleotides read TGTGCCAGCAGTTTCGATAGACAGATGGGCTCGGGGGCCAACGTCCTGACTTTC.

The V gene is TRBV19, the J gene TRBJ1-2; D is ambiguous. Germline V gives CDR1 LNHDA, CDR2 SQIVND (reference sequence). The V and J ends lost 7 bases and 4 bases respectively, with 13 bases between them. The CDR3 extends over 13 amino acids. CDR3 DNA: TGTGCCAGTACCCCGGAGGGTGGCTATGGCTACACCTTC. It yields the protein CASTPEGGYGYTF.

The genes are TRBV19 and TRBJ1-1, with D perhaps matching TRBD1 (5 bases). Germline V gene sequence: CDR1 LNHDA, CDR2 SQIVND (reference sequence). The CDR3 extends over 15 amino acids. The V gene lost 7 bases and the J gene lost 0 bases, with 15 bases spanning the gap. DNA of the CDR3: TGTGCCAGTACCCTTGGGCAGGGAATGAACACTGAAGCTTTCTTT. Translated: CASTLGQGMNTEAFF.

This clone was detected only a few times. J is TRBJ2-5 and V is TRBV5-6; D is perhaps TRBD2 (5 bases). Looked up from germline, CDR1 is SGHDT and CDR2 is YYEEEE. CDR3 length: 15 residues. V shed 3 bases and J shed 5 bases, with 17 bases lying between them. The CDR3 DNA reads as TGTGCCAGCAGCTCCGCGGGCCTCCTCCAGGAGACCCAGTACTTC. Translating it yields CASSSAGLLQETQYF.

J is TRBJ1-2 and V is TRBV3-1 (or the pseudogene TRBV3-2), with D maybe TRBD1 (6 bases). The CDR3 runs 13 residues. Trimming pared 1 base from V and 6 bases from J, leaving 9 bases between. CDR1 and CDR2 (germline): LGHDT, YNNKEL (reference sequence). CDR3 sequence (DNA): TGTGCCAGCAGCCAAGGGGACAAGGATGGCTACACCTTC. Encoded protein: CASSQGDKDGYTF.

This sequence joins TRBV10-1 and TRBJ1-2; perhaps TRBD1 as D (5 bases). The germline V gene has CDR1 WNHNN and CDR2 SYGVQD (reference sequence). V was cut by 8 bases and J by 4 bases, with 14 bases left in between. The CDR3 is made up of 13 amino acids. CDR3 bases: TGCGCCAGCTCCTTCGGGGGATCCTATGGCTACACCTTC. This translates into CASSFGGSYGYTF.

The chain uses TRBV18 and TRBJ1-1; D is perhaps TRBD1 (5 bases). The CDR3 is 15 residues long. Trimming cost V 3 bases and J 3 bases, with 14 bases left between them. Germline loops: CDR1 KGHSH, CDR2 LQKENI. CDR3 coding DNA: TGTGCCAGCTCACCCCCGGGGGTCGGGGACACTGAAGCTTTCTTT. Amino acid sequence: CASSPPGVGDTEAFF.

The rearrangement joins TRBV5-8 to TRBJ2-7; TRBD1 matches 8 bases. V lost 2 bases and J lost 6; bases outside the gene matches: 1. The CDR3 totals 12 residues. From germline, CDR1 is SGHTS and CDR2 YDEGEE. The CDR3: CASSFDRGEQYF. The CDR3, as DNA: TGTGCCAGCAGCTTTGACAGGGGCGAGCAGTACTTC.

The V gene is TRBV6-2 or TRBV6-3, the J gene TRBJ1-1, with 7 bases fitting TRBD1. CDR1 is MNHEY and CDR2 is SVGEGT in the germline V gene. This CDR3 has 19 residues. The J segment lost 6 bases and the V segment lost 2 bases, leaving 21 bases of the junction unmatched. The CDR3, as DNA: TGTGCCAGCAGTTACCCTCCCCGCCTTTGGAGAGGGGGCTTGTCTGAAGCTTTCTTT. Residues: CASSYPPRLWRGGLSEAFF.

This clone turned up a few times. The chain links TRBV7-8 to TRBJ2-2; tentatively, D is TRBD2 (6 bases). Germline V gene lookup returns CDR1 SGHVS and CDR2 FQNEAQ. The CDR3 is 16 residues long. Trimming took 4 bases from V and 5 from J, leaving 17 bases between them. The DNA of the CDR3 is TGTGCCAGCAGCTCCGAAGGAGGCGGGGTGACCGGGGAGCTGTTTTTT. Encoded protein: CASSSEGGGVTGELFF.

This clone was counted a single time. The rearrangement uses TRBV7-2 and TRBJ2-2; the match to TRBD1 covers 10 bases. Losses at the gene ends were 5 bases for V and 4 bases for J; bases not matched to a gene: 10. This CDR3 is built from 17 residues. Germline assignment: CDR1 SGHTA and CDR2 FQGNSA. The CDR3 coding sequence is TGTGCCAGCAGCCCCGACAGGGGGCCGTCTCGCACCGGGGAGCTGTTTTTT. It is translated as CASSPDRGPSRTGELFF. The full variable domain, completed using reference TRBV7-2 and TRBJ2-2, is GAGVSQSPSNKVTEKGKDVELRCDPISGHTALYWYRQSLGQGLEFLIYFQGNSAPDKSGLPSDRFSAERTGGSVSTLTIQRTQQEDSAVYLCASSPDRGPSRTGELFFGEGSRLTVL.

V usage is TRBV10-3 and J usage is TRBJ2-7; D is perhaps TRBD1 (5 bases). CDR3 length: 12 amino acids. V was shortened by 7 bases and J by 3 bases, with 10 bases between the two germline ends. Germline V CDR1 and CDR2: ENHRY, SYGVKD. The chain's CDR3 is CAIKGRVYEQYF. The CDR3 DNA follows: TGTGCCATCAAGGGCAGGGTCTACGAGCAGTACTTC.

The chain joins TRBV7-2 to TRBJ2-7, with TRBD1 matching over 7 bases. Germline V CDR1 and CDR2: SGHTA, FQGNSA. The CDR3 has 14 amino acids. Trimming at V came to 5 bases and at J to 3 bases, leaving 7 bases not matched to a gene. The CDR3 DNA follows: TGTGCCAGCAGCACTCCTGGACAGGTCTACGAGCAGTACTTC. Its protein product is CASSTPGQVYEQYF.

The chain links TRBV11-2 to TRBJ1-2; D uncertain. This CDR3 is 13 amino acids long. The germline CDR1 and CDR2 sequences are SGHAT and FQNNGV. V dropped 1 base and J dropped 8 bases, with 11 bases sitting between them. CDR3 in DNA: TGTGCCAGCAGCTTAGGTTTCTCCGAGGGCTACACCTTC. Translation gives CASSLGFSEGYTF. Combining the CDR3 with reference TRBV11-2 and TRBJ1-2 gives the whole variable domain EAGVAQSPRYKIIEKRQSVAFWCNPISGHATLYWYQQILGQGPKLLIQFQNNGVVDDSQLPKDRFSAERLKGVDSTLKIQPAKLEDSAVYLCASSLGFSEGYTFGSGTRLTVV.

This clone appeared a few times. This chain links TRBV5-4 with TRBJ1-4; D possibly corresponds to TRBD1 (5 bases). V was pared by 4 bases and J by 0 bases, with 10 bases between. The CDR3 is made up of 15 amino acids. The germline CDR1 and CDR2 sequences are SGHNT and YYREEE (reference sequence). This CDR3 is CASSPGSSTNEKLFF. In DNA form, the CDR3 reads TGTGCCAGCAGCCCAGGGTCCTCAACTAATGAAAAACTGTTTTTT.